This T cell receptor beta chain was profiled in a study of T cell repertoires in cytomegalovirus infection. Study at large: Well-studied HLA-B-restricted CMV epitopes were used in the study alongside recently identified HLA-C-restricted ones. Indications came from public TCR beta signatures; they pointed to CMV infection and to a matching HLA type. Findings of the study overall: HLA-C-restricted, CMV-specific TCR beta clonotypes were dominant ex vivo. The cumulative frequency of public TCR beta families distinguished individuals who carried CMV together with the relevant HLA.

From the reads, TCRdb called clonotypes with MiXCR, one entry per CDR3 protein. The table lists over 55,000 distinct CDR3 sequences, 20% to 25% of them singletons. This clonotype was picked up a small number of times. Its cognate antigen is unknown. V shed 5 bases and J 4 bases; nucleotides not matched to a gene: 8. CDR3 size: 15 residues. CDR1 and CDR2 from the germline V gene are SGHTA and FQGNSA. Material: CD8+ T cells from cultured PBMCs, obtained from culture after CMV antigen stimulation. The V and J genes are TRBV7-2 and TRBJ2-3, with TRBD1 matching 8 bases. This TCR came from a human donor in good health (CMV status not recorded). Some clones in this sample may be carry-over from other donors' samples. CDR3 residues: CASSLWTGRADTQYF. Written as DNA, the CDR3 is TGTGCCAGCAGCCTCTGGACAGGGAGAGCAGATACGCAGTATTTT.